The table lists the clone carrying this T cell receptor (beta chain) with a few counts. Its specificity is not known. The germline CDR1 and CDR2 sequences are SEHNR and FQNEAQ (reference sequence). This CDR3 has 15 amino acids. V gave up 5 bases and J gave up 1 base; unmatched junction bases: 4. The data originate from a study of identical twins. Study-level results: Out-of-frame alpha sequences shared between twins exhibited an excess of low generation probability.

TCRdb recomputed calls from the 5' RACE reads with MiXCR, one row per CDR3 protein. The data contain about 530,000 distinct CDR3 sequences, approximately 20% of them singletons. These data were also reused for a study on yellow fever vaccine responses in identical twins. Per that study: Each twin's T cell response to the vaccine was reported to look partly convergent and partly personalized.

This TCR was sampled from a woman between 18 and 30 years old in good health. This chain uses TRBV7-9 with TRBJ2-5; 10 bases match TRBD2. The sample comprised CD4+ T cells sorted from blood. The chain's CDR3 is CASSRWTSGQETQYF. CDR3 DNA: TGTGCCAGCAGCAGATGGACTAGCGGCCAAGAGACCCAGTACTTC.